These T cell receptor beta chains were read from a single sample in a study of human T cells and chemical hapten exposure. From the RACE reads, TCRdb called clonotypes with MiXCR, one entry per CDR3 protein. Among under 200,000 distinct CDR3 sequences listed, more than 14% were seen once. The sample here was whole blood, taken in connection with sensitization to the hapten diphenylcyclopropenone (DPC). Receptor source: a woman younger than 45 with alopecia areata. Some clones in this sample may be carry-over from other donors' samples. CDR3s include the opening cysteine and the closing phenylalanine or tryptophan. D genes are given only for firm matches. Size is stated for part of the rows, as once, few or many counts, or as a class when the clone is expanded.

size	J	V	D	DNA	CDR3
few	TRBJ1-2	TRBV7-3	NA	TGTGCCAGCAGCCCCGGGGACGGCGCTAACTATGGCTACACCTTC	CASSPGDGANYGYTF
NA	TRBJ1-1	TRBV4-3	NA	TGCGCCAGCAGCCAAGCCGTGGGGGGGAGGAACACTGAAGCTTTCTTT	CASSQAVGGRNTEAFF
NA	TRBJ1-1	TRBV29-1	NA	TGCAGCGTTGAATTGCCGGGGAACACTGAAGCTTACTTT	CSVELPGNTEAYF
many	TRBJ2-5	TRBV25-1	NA	TGTGCCAGCAGTGAATATACTGGATTGGAGACCCAGTACTTC	CASSEYTGLETQYF
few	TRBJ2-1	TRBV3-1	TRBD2	TGTGCCAGCAGCCACTGGCGGGGGGGCAATTACAATGAGCAGTTCTTC	CASSHWRGGNYNEQFF
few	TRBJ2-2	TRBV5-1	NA	TGCGCCAGCAGTGAGGGCAGGAGTAATACCGGGGAGCTGTTTTTT	CASSEGRSNTGELFF
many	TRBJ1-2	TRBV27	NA	TGTGCCAGCAGATCGACGGGGCCTAACTATGGCTACACCTTC	CASRSTGPNYGYTF
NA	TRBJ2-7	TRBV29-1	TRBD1	TGCAGCACCTGGGACAGGCACTACGAGCAGTACTTC	CSTWDRHYEQYF
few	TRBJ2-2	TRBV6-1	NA	TGTGCCAGCAGTGAATGGACAGCGAACACCGGGGAGCTGTTTTTT	CASSEWTANTGELFF
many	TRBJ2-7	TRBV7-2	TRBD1	TGTGCCAGCAGCCCCCAGGGGGCGAGGATGTACGAGCAGTACTTC	CASSPQGARMYEQYF
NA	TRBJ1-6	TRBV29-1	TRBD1	TGCAGCGTGTCTGAGGGGGCAGGGAATTCACCCCTCCACTTT	CSVSEGAGNSPLHF
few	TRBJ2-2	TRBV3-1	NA	TGTGCCAGCAGCCAAATCCAGGTTCCTGGGGAGCTGTTTTTT	CASSQIQVPGELFF
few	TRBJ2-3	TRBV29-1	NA	TGCAGCGTTGAAGTGGCGGGCCGGGGAGATACGCAGTATTTT	CSVEVAGRGDTQYF
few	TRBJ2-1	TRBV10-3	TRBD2	TGTGCCTCCCGAGAGGCTAGCGGGATCAATGAGCAGTTCTTC	CASREASGINEQFF
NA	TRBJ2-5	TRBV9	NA	TGTGCCAGCAGCGTAGGGACCACCCAAGAGACCCAGTACTTC	CASSVGTTQETQYF
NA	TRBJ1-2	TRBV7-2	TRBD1	TGTGCCAGCAGGGGTCTCTGGGACAGCTATGGCTACACCTTC	CASRGLWDSYGYTF
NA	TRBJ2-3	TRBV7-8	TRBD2	TGTGCCAGCAGCTCTTGGGAGCTAGCGGGCAGCACAGATACGCAGTATTTT	CASSSWELAGSTDTQYF
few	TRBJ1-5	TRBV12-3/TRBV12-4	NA	TGTGCCAGCAGAGAAGGGCTCTATAGCAATCAGCCCCAGCATTTT	CASREGLYSNQPQHF
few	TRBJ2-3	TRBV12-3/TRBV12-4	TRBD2	TGTGCCAGCAGGGGACTAGCGGGCACAGATACGCAGTATTTT	CASRGLAGTDTQYF
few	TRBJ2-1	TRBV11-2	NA	TGTGCCAGCAGCCCCCGGGACCTTAAGACGGGAAATGAGCAGTTCTTC	CASSPRDLKTGNEQFF
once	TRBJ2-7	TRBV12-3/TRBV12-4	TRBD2	TGTGCCAGCAGTTTTGGGACTAGCGGGAGGGCCCTTGGCGAGCAGTACTTC	CASSFGTSGRALGEQYF
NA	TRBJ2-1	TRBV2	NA	TGTGCCACGGTAGGAGGGCCATACAATGAGCAGTTCTTC	CATVGGPYNEQFF
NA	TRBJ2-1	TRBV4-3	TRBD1	TGCGCCAGCAGCCCAGGACAGGGGAGATACAATGAGCAGTTCTTC	CASSPGQGRYNEQFF
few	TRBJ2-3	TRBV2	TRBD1	TGTGCCAGCAGAAGGACCGGGACAGGGGTTACAGATACGCAGTATTTT	CASRRTGTGVTDTQYF
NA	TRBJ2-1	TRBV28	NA	TGTGCCAGGTGGCAACGGGGCTCCTACAATGAGCAGTTCTTC	CARWQRGSYNEQFF
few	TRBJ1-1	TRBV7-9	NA	TGTGCCAGCAGCTGGTTAGGGCCGATCGGGCCTGAAGCTTTCTTT	CASSWLGPIGPEAFF
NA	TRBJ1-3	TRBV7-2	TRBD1	TGTGCCAGCAGTACAGGGGGCTCTGGAAACACCATATATTTT	CASSTGGSGNTIYF